This T cell receptor beta chain was sequenced in a study of T cell clonality in common variable immunodeficiency. General study findings and limits: The cause of increased CVID clonality remains unclear without subpopulation sequencing. Patient heterogeneity in the CVID cohort limited correlations between repertoire features and clinical complications.

Each donor provided roughly 4.5 to 8 ml of heparinized whole blood. This clone was detected many times. Its cognate antigen is unknown. The read finishes 3 residues shy of the CDR3 end, and the germline J gene is used to complete it. Sequencing input was equivalent genomic DNA from CVID and controls. Profiling relied on immunoSEQ multiplex PCR, and the TCRdb table lists in-frame clones only, not all of them. The data show under 50,000 clones, with none appearing a single time. Per the germline V gene, CDR1 is SGHNT and CDR2 is YYREEE (reference sequence). The CDR3 covers 15 residues. The V and J ends lost 4 bases and 4 bases respectively, with 12 bases between them.

Sequenced input: peripheral blood mononuclear cells. This chain uses TRBV5-4 with TRBJ2-6; tentatively, D is TRBD2 (5 bases). This sequence originates from a person aged 18 to 70 in good health. The CDR3 reads CASSRRVAGANVLTF. The sequenced CDR3 bases are TGTGCCAGCAGCCGGCGGGTAGCCGGGGCCAACGTC.